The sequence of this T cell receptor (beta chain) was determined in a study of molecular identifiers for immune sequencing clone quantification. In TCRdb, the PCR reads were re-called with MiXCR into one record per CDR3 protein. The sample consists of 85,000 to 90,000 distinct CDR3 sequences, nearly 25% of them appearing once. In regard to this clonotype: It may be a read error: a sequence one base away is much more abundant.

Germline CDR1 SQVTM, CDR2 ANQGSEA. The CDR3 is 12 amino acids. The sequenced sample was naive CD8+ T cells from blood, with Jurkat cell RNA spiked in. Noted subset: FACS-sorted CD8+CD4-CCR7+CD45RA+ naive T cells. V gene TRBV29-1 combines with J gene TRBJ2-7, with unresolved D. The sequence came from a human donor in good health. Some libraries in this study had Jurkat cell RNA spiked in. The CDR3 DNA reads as TGCTGCGTTGAAAACCTACGAAACGAGCAGTACTTC. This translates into CCVENLRNEQYF.